The present entry profiles one TCR beta chain with its context. What it recognizes is unknown. Germline loops: CDR1 MNHNS, CDR2 SASEGT. This CDR3 comprises 11 residues. V was pared by 4 bases and J by 2 bases, with 3 bases between. The assay was immunoSEQ multiplex PCR, and TCRdb's table has in-frame clones only and misses some. The table includes 60,000 to 75,000 clones, about 88% detected once. The data were taken from a study of OX40 agonist ivuxolimab in advanced cancers. Study background: Of the participants, 40% had some prior anti-PD-1, anti-PD-L1 or anti-CTLA-4 therapy, which was allowed. Study-wide points: Antigen specificity remained undetermined for the expanded peripheral T cells. Among patients with partial responses at 0.1-3.0 mg/kg, clonal expansion was among the lowest.

Sequenced here: CD4+ or CD8+ T cells sorted from blood, sampled in a trial of the OX40 agonist ivuxolimab. The chain couples TRBV6-1 to TRBJ2-7, with D unresolved. This receptor was taken from an adult with an advanced solid tumor such as melanoma, head and neck, liver or kidney cancer. The CDR3 sequence: CASSATYEQYF. As DNA, the CDR3 is TGTGCCAGCAGTGCGACCTACGAGCAGTACTTC.